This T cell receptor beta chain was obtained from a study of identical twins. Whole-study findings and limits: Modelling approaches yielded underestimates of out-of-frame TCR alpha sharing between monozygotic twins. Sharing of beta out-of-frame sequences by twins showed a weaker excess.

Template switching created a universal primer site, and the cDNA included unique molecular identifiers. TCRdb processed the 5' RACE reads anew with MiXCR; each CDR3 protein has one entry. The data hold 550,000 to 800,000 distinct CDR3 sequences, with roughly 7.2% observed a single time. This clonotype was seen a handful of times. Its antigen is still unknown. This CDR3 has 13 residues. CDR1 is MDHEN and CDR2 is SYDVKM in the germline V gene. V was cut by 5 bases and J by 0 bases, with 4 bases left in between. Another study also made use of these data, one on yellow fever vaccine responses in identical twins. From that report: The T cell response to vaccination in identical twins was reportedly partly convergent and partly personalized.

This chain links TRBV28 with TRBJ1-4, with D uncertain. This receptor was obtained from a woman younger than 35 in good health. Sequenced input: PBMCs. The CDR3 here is CASSGTTNEKLFF. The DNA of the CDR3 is TGTGCCAGCAGTGGGACAACTAATGAAAAACTGTTTTTT.